The entry that follows covers one T cell receptor beta chain sequence. Other DNA sequences in the same sample also yield this CDR3. The entry originates in a study of beta chain features in type 1 diabetes. Study context: Age, gender and cell yields were alike across patients and healthy donors. All samples together contributed around 98,000,000 sorted cells for examination.

Since all of the isolated RNA was reverse transcribed, expressed TCRB transcripts were what got sequenced. The table came from immunoSEQ multiplex PCR; TCRdb's copy has only in-frame clones and leaves some out. The sample holds around 450,000 clones, over 10% seen once. Populations isolated by sorting all had purity greater than 98%. The sample taken for sequencing was naive CD4+ T cells from blood. The TCR sequence derives from a woman younger than 30 in good health.

This CDR3 reads CAWSVRGNTEAFF. The DNA of the CDR3 is TGTGCCTGGAGTGTCAGGGGGAACACTGAAGCTTTCTTT. The chain employs TRBV30 and TRBJ1-1, with D possibly being TRBD1 (6 bases). This CDR3 is built from 13 residues. V was shortened by 0 bases and J by 1 base, with 6 bases between the two germline ends. Germline V gene sequence: CDR1 GTSNPN, CDR2 SVGIG (reference sequence).